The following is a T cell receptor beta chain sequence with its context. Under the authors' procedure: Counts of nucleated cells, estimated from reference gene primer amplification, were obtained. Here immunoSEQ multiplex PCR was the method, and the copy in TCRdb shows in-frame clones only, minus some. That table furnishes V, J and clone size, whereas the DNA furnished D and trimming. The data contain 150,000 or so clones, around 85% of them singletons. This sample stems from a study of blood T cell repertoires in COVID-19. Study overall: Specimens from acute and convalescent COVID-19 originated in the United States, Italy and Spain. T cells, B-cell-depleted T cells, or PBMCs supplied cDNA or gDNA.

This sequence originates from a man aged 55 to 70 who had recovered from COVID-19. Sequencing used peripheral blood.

DNA of the CDR3: TGTGCCACCAGCAGAGAGGGCAGGGGTCCTCTCAGGTATGGCTACACCTTC. This codes for CATSREGRGPLRYGYTF. The chain links TRBV15 to TRBJ1-2; the D gene is possibly TRBD1 (6 bases). Germline assignment: CDR1 LNHNV and CDR2 YYDKDF (reference sequence). This CDR3 comprises 17 residues. The V end lost 0 bases, the J end lost 5 bases, and 19 bases lay between the germline ends.